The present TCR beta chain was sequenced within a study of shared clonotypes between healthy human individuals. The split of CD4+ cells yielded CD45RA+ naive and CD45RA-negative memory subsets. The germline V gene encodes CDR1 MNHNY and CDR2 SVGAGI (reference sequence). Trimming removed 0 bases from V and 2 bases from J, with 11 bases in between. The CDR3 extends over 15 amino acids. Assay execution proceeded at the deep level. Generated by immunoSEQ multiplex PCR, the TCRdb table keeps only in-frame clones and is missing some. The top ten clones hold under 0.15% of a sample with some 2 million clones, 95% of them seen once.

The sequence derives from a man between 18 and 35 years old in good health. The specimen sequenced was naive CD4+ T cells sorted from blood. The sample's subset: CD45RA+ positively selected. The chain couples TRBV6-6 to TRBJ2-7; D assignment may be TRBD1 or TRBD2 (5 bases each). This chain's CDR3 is CASSYSGVDPYEQYF. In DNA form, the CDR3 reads TGTGCCAGCAGTTACTCGGGGGTAGACCCCTACGAGCAGTACTTC.